This TCR beta chain comes out of a study of CD8 T cells in Susac syndrome. Random hexamers were used to reverse transcribe about 0.45 to 1 ug of RNA. Amplification of TCR beta CDR3 by immunoSEQ multiplex PCR spanned 54 Vbeta and 13 Jbeta. TCRdb reprocessed the immunoSEQ multiplex PCR reads via MiXCR and lists one record per CDR3 protein. The table lists 330,000 or so distinct CDR3 sequences, around 89% of them singletons. V was clipped by 6 bases and J by 5 bases, with 13 bases between them. This CDR3 has 13 amino acids. Germline CDR1 reads MNHEY; CDR2 reads SVGAGI. The multiple sclerosis control cohort comprised treatment-naive individuals presenting with stable or active relapsing-remitting disease. Isolation of CD8+ and CD4+ T cells was performed negatively, whereas enrichment of TEMRA cells was done by FACS.

This clonotype was obtained from a human donor with multiple sclerosis. The genes are TRBV6-5 and TRBJ1-1; D gene uncertain. Sequencing input: CD8+ T cells from PBMCs. In nucleotides, the CDR3 is TGTGCCAGCAGAGCCGACGGTAGGACTGAAGCTTTCTTT. It translates to CASRADGRTEAFF.